This passage covers 7 T cell receptor beta chains from one sample sequenced in a study of cytomegalovirus exposure and HLA in healthy donors. Produced via immunoSEQ multiplex PCR; TCRdb's table is partial and in-frame only. Among over 100,000 clones, roughly nine tenths were seen once, and the ten largest hold around 1.2%. The sample was PBMCs. The origin of the receptors is a woman younger than 30 in good health and CMV-seronegative.

This chain connects TRBV9 to TRBJ1-2; unclear D gene. The V gene lost 0 bases and the J gene lost 4 bases, with 10 bases spanning the gap. The CDR3 covers 14 residues. Germline CDR1 is SGDLS and CDR2 is YYNGEE. The CDR3: CASSVESGFYGYTF. DNA of the CDR3: TGTGCCAGCAGCGTAGAGTCGGGGTTCTATGGCTACACCTTC.

The chain uses TRBV6-1 and TRBJ1-1, with a possible D match to TRBD1 (6 bases). Germline CDR1 reads MNHNS; CDR2 reads SASEGT. This CDR3 is 13 amino acids long. The ends were cut back, 6 bases at V and 0 bases at J, with 8 bases in the middle. The CDR3 nucleotides read TGTGCCAGCAGGTACAGGGTGAACACTGAAGCTTTCTTT. Translating it yields CASRYRVNTEAFF.

J is TRBJ2-7 and V is TRBV19; 11 positions match TRBD1. Germline V gene data show CDR1 as LNHDA and CDR2 as SQIVND (reference sequence). J was trimmed by 2 bases and V by 5 bases; bases with no gene match: 5. This CDR3 comprises 15 residues. CDR3 bases: TGTGCCAGTAGTCTGGGGACAGGGGGTACCTACGAGCAGTACTTC. Protein: CASSLGTGGTYEQYF.

The chain uses TRBV5-4 and TRBJ2-2; 8 bases map to TRBD2. The CDR3 length is 16 residues. Germline-derived CDR1 and CDR2 are SGHNT and YYREEE (reference sequence). The J segment lost 3 bases and the V segment lost 2 bases, leaving 6 bases of the junction unmatched. This CDR3 reads CASSFRTGRDTGELFF. The DNA for the CDR3 is TGTGCCAGCAGCTTTCGAACCGGGAGGGACACCGGGGAGCTGTTTTTT.

The gene calls are TRBV10-3 and TRBJ1-4; 9 bases fit TRBD1. Germline V lookup: CDR1 ENHRY, CDR2 SYGVKD. There are 17 residues in the CDR3. The ends lost 5 bases at V and 7 bases at J; junction bases unmatched: 14. The CDR3, as DNA: TGTGCCATCAGTTCCGTCCCGGGACAGGGTGAAGGTGAAAAACTGTTTTTT. This gives the protein CAISSVPGQGEGEKLFF.

J is TRBJ2-3 and V is TRBV5-8; 8 bases fit TRBD2. Germline V gives CDR1 SGHTS, CDR2 YDEGEE. The CDR3 sequence is 15 residues long. The ends lost 4 bases at V and 0 bases at J; junction bases unmatched: 4. The chain's CDR3 is CASSLSGVSTDTQYF. As DNA, the CDR3 is TGTGCCAGCAGCCTTAGCGGGGTTAGCACAGATACGCAGTATTTT.

The chain recombines TRBV2 with TRBJ2-1; D perhaps matches TRBD2 (5 bases). The V gene's germline CDR1 is SNHLY and CDR2 FYNNEI. The CDR3 totals 16 residues. Trimming took off 6 bases at V and 8 bases at J, with 23 bases between the two ends. For the CDR3, the DNA is TGTGCCAGCAGACTGGAAGGGAATATCGAGGGCTATGAGCAGTTCTTC. It translates to CASRLEGNIEGYEQFF.